The clone carrying this TCR beta chain was seen many times. Its cognate antigen is unknown. These data come from a study of T-cell reconstitution after alpha-beta-depleted transplantation in children. A library of TCRbeta sequences, prepared with unique molecular identifiers, was generated. TCRdb itself ran the PCR reads through MiXCR, one entry per CDR3 protein. The table records 400,000 to 450,000 distinct CDR3 sequences, approximately 41% of them present only once. Overall study findings and caveats: Several hundred expanded graft clones reportedly supplied alpha-beta T cells about two months after transplant. The study traced high day-60 TCRbeta diversity in some patients to surviving recipient T cells and thymic progenitors. Once a year had passed after transplant, T-cell counts and diversity came mostly from newly produced T cells.

The CDR3 has 14 amino acids. The trim removed 6 bases at V and 3 bases at J, leaving 4 bases unmatched. From germline, CDR1 is SEHNR and CDR2 FQNEAQ (reference sequence). The clonotype was recovered from a girl aged 2 to 10 with aplastic anemia, due to receive a stem cell transplant. The chain is built from TRBV7-9 and TRBJ2-2; 7 nucleotides align to TRBD1. The source was PBMCs, collected before TCRalphabeta/CD19-depleted stem cell transplant. The CDR3 loop is CASRMGQYTGELFF. The DNA of the CDR3 is TGTGCCAGCAGGATGGGACAGTACACCGGGGAGCTGTTTTTT.